Each of the 8 T cell receptor beta chains below was sequenced from the same sample in a study of T cell clusters in autoimmune cytopenias. TRB was amplified by touch-down multiplex PCR, primer pools A and B combined. TCRdb reanalyzed the multiplex PCR reads and collapses them to one entry per CDR3 protein, without DNA. This repertoire includes about 2,100 distinct CDR3 sequences. TRB amplification used approximately 250 ng of peripheral blood genomic DNA. In addition, the sample was reused for a study of T cell repertoires in aging, cancer and after chemotherapy.

What was sequenced was peripheral blood. The origin of the receptors is a human donor in good health.

This clonotype is deemed medium-sized by its frequency. V is TRBV5-1 and J is TRBJ2-2; TCRdb indicates TRBD1, and absent DNA this call remains unverified. The CDR3 is made up of 13 amino acids. Germline CDR1 reads SGHRS; CDR2 reads YFSETQ. CDR3 protein: CASSPEGAGELFF.

According to its frequency, this clonotype is medium-sized (0.01 to 0.1%). V and J are TRBV6-4 and TRBJ2-6; TCRdb's D gene call, TRBD2, goes unchecked for lack of DNA. The length of the CDR3 is 15 residues. Germline V gives CDR1 MRHNA, CDR2 SNTAGT. CDR3: CASSGTSTGANVLTF.

This chain uses TRBV5-1 with TRBJ2-3; the TCRdb D gene call, TRBD2, has no DNA to confirm it. This CDR3 spans 16 amino acids. Germline V gene data show CDR1 as SGHRS and CDR2 as YFSETQ. CDR3: CASTIPSSDTKDTQYF.

Frequency places this clonotype as medium-sized. The chain has TRBV5-4 and TRBJ2-5; TCRdb returns TRBD2, unconfirmable since there is no DNA. The CDR3 has 17 amino acids. CDR1 and CDR2 from the germline V gene are SGHNT and YYREEE (reference sequence). CDR3: CASSGRGGGGKEETQYF. The full variable domain, its missing parts supplied by reference TRBV5-4 and TRBJ2-5, is ETGVTQSPTHLIKTRGQQVTLRCSSQSGHNTVSWYQQALGQGPQFIFQYYREEENGRGNFPPRFSGLQFPNYSSELNVNALELDDSALYLCASSGRGGGGKEETQYFGPGTRLLVL.

Considering frequency, this clonotype is medium-sized (0.01 to 0.1%). The J gene is TRBJ1-2, the V gene TRBV14. The CDR3 is made up of 15 amino acids. CDR1 SGHDN and CDR2 FVKESK come from the germline V gene. The CDR3 is CASSQVRQGLNGYTF. Drawing the rest from reference TRBV14 and TRBJ1-2, the complete variable domain is EAGVTQFPSHSVIEKGQTVTLRCDPISGHDNLYWYRRVMGKEIKFLLHFVKESKQDESGMPNNRFLAERTGGTYSTLKVQPAELEDSGVYFCASSQVRQGLNGYTFGSGTRLTVV.

V and J are TRBV20-1 and TRBJ2-1; TCRdb selects TRBD2, and the lack of DNA leaves this call unchecked. This CDR3 is 12 amino acids long. Per germline, CDR1 DFQATT and CDR2 SNEGSKA (reference sequence). CDR3 protein: CSARRLDNEQFF.

Measured by frequency, this clonotype is medium-sized. The chain uses TRBV7-9 and TRBJ2-1; there is no DNA to check the TCRdb D call of TRBD1. The CDR3 covers 14 residues. CDR1 is SEHNR, CDR2 FQNEAQ, per germline (reference sequence). The CDR3 loop reads CASSLTWRWNLQFF.

This clonotype registers medium-sized by frequency. This chain uses TRBV5-4 with TRBJ2-2; the TRBD2 assignment by TCRdb is unverifiable without DNA. This CDR3 spans 16 amino acids. Germline CDR1 is SGHNT and CDR2 is YYREEE (reference sequence). The CDR3 reads CASSLGLAGGTGELFF.